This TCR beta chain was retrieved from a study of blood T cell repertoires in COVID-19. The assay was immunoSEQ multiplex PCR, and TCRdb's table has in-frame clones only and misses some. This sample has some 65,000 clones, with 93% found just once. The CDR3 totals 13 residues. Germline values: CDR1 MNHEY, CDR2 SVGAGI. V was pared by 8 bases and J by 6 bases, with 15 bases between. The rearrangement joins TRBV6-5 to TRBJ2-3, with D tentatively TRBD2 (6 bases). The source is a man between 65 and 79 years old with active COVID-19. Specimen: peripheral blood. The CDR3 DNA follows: TGTGCCAGCCAAAATGGGGGGTCCGATACGCAGTATTTT. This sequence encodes CASQNGGSDTQYF.